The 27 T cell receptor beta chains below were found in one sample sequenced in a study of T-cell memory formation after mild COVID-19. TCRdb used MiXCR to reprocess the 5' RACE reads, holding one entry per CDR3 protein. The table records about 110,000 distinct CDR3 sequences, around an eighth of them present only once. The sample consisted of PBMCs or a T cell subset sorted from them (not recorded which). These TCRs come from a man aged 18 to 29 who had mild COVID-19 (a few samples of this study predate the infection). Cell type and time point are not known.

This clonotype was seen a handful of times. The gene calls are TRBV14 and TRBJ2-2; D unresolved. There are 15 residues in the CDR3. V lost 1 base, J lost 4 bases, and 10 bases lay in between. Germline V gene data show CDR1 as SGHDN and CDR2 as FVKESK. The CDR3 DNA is TGTGCCAGCAGCCAAGCATCCGGGCTCACCGGGGAGCTGTTTTTT. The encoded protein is CASSQASGLTGELFF.

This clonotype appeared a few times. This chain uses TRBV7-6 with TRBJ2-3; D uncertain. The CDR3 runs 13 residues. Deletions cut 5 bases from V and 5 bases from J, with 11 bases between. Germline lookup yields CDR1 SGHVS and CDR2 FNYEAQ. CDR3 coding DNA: TGTGCCAGCAGCGCCCCGTTACTAGATACGCAGTATTTT. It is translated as CASSAPLLDTQYF.

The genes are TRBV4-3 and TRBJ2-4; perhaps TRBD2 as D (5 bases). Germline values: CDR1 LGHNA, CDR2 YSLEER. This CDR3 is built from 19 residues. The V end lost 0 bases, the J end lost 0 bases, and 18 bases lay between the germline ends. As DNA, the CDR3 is TGCGCCAGCAGCCAAGATCTTGGAGTCGGGGTACAAGCCAAAAACATTCAGTACTTC. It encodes CASSQDLGVGVQAKNIQYF.

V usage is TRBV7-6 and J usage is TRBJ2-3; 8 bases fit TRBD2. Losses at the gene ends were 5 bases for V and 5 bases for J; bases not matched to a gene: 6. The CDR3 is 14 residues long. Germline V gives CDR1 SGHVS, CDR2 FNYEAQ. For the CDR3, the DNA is TGTGCCAGCAGCCCTCTAGCGGGCGGAGATACGCAGTATTTT. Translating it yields CASSPLAGGDTQYF.

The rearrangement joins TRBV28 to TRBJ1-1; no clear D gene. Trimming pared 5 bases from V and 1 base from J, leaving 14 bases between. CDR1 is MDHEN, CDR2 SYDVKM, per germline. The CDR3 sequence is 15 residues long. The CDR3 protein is CASSRREEENTEAFF. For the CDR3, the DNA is TGTGCCAGCAGTAGGCGGGAGGAGGAGAACACTGAAGCTTTCTTT.

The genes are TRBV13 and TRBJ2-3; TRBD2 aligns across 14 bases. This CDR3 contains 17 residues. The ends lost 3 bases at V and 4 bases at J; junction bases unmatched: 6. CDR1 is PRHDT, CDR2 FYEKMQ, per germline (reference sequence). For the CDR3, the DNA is TGTGCCAGCAGCTTGGGACTAGCGGGGGCCAGCGCAGATACGCAGTATTTT. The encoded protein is CASSLGLAGASADTQYF.

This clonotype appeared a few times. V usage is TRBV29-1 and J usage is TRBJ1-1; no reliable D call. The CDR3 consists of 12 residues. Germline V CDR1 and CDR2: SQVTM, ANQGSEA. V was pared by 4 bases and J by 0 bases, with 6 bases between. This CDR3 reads CSVVSLNTEAFF. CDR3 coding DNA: TGCAGCGTTGTCTCCCTGAACACTGAAGCTTTCTTT.

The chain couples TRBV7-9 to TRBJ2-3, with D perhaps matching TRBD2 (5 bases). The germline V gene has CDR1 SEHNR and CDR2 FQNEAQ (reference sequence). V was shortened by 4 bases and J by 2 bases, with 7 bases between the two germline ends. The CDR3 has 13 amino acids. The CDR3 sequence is CASSSGITDTQYF. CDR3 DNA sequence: TGTGCCAGCAGCTCGGGGATCACAGATACGCAGTATTTT. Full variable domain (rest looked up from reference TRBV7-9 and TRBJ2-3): DTGVSQNPRHKITKRGQNVTFRCDPISEHNRLYWYRQTLGQGPEFLTYFQNEAQLEKSRLLSDRFSAERPKGSFSTLEIQRTEQGDSAMYLCASSSGITDTQYFGPGTRLTVL.

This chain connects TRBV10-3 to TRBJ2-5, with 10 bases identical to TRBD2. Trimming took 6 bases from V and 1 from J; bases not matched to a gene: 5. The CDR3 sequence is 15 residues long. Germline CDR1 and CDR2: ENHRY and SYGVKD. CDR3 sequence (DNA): TGTGCCATCAGCCATAGCGGGGGGCTCCAAGAGACCCAGTACTTC. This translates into CAISHSGGLQETQYF.

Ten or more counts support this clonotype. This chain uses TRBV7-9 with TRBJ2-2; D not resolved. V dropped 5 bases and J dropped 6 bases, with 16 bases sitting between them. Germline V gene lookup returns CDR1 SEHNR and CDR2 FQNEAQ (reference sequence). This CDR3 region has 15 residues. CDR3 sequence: CASSPGPPRSGELFF. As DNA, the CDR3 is TGTGCCAGCAGCCCTGGGCCCCCGCGGTCCGGGGAGCTGTTTTTT.

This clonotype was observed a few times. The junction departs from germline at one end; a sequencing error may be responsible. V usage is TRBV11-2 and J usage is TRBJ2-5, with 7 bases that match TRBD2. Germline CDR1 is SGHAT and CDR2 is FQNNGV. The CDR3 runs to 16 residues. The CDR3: CASSFLGIAGQETQYF. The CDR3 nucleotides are TGTGCCAGCAGCTTCTTAGGGATAGCGGGCCAAGAGACTCAGTACTTC.

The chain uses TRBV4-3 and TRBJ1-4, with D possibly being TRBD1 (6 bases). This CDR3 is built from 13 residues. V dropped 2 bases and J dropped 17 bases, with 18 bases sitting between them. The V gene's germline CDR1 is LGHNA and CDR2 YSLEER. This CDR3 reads CASSQKWGTPPFF. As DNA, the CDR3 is TGCGCCAGCAGCCAAAAGTGGGGGACACCCCCATTTTTT.

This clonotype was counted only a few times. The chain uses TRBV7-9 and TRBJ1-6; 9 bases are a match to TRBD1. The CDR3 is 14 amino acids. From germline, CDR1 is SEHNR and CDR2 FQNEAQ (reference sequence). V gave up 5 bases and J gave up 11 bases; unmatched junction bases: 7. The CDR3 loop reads CASSGQGIRPPLHF. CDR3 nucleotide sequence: TGTGCCAGCAGCGGACAGGGGATTCGGCCACCCCTCCACTTT.

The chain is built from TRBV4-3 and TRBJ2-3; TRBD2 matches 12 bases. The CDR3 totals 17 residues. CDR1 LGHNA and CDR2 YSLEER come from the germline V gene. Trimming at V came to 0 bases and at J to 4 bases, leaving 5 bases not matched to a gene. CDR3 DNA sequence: TGCGCCAGCAGCCAAGAGGCGGCTAGCGGGGGGGCAGATACGCAGTATTTT. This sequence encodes CASSQEAASGGADTQYF.

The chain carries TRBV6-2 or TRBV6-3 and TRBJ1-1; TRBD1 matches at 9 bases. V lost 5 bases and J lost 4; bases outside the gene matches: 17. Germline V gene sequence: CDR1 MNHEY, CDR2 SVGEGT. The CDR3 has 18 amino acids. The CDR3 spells CASSKVFTGQGVGTEAFF. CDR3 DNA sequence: TGTGCCAGCAGTAAGGTATTCACGGGACAGGGAGTCGGCACTGAAGCTTTCTTT.

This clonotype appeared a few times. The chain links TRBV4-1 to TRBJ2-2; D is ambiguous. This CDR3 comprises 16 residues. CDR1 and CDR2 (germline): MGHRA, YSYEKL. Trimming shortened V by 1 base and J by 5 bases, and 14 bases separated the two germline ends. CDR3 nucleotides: TGCGCCAGCAGCCAAGCTGGACGTGCGCGTACCGGGGAGCTGTTTTTT. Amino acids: CASSQAGRARTGELFF.

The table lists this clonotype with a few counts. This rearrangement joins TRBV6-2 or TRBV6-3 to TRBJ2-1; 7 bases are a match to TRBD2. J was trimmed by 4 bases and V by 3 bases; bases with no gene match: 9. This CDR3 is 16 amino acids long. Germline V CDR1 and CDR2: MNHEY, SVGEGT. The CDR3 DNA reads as TGTGCCAGCAGTTATTGGGGAGGGAGCTCTTACAATGAGCAGTTCTTC. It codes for CASSYWGGSSYNEQFF.

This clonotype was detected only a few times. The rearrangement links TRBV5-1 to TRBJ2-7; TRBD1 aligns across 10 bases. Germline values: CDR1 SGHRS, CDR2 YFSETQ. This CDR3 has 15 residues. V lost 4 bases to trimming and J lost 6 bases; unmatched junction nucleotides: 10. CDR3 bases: TGCGCCAGCAGCCCAAGAGGGACAGGGGTAGGCGAGCAGTACGTC. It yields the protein CASSPRGTGVGEQYV.

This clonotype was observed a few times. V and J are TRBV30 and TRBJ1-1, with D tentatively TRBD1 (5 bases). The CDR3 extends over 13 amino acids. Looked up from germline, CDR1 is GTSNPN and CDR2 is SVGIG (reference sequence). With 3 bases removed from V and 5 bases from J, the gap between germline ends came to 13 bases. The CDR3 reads CAWRSGWGTEAFF. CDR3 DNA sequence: TGTGCCTGGAGGAGCGGATGGGGGACTGAAGCTTTCTTT.

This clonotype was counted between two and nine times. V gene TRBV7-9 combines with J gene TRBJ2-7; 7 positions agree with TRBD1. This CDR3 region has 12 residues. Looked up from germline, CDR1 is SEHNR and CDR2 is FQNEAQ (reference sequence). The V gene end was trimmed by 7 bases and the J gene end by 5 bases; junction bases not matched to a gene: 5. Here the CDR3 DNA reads TGTGCCAGCACCCAGGGGGTAGACGAGCAGTACGTC. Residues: CASTQGVDEQYV.

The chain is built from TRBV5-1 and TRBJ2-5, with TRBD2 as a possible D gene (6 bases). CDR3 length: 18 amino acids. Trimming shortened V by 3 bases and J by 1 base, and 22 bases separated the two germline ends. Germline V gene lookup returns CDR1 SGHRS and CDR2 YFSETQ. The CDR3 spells CASSWPGLPDTFQETQYF. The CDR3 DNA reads TGCGCCAGCAGCTGGCCGGGACTGCCAGATACCTTCCAAGAGACCCAGTACTTC.

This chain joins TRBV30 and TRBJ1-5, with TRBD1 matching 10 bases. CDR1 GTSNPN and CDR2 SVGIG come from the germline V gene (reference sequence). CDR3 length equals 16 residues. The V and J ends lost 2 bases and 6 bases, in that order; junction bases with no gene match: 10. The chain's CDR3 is CAWSPGTGALGQPQHF. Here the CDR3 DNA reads TGTGCCTGGAGTCCCGGGACAGGGGCTCTGGGTCAGCCCCAGCATTTT.

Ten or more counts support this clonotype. The CDR3 spells CASSPGTTSTDTQYF. In DNA, the CDR3 is TGTGCCAGCAGCCCCGGGACCACCAGCACAGATACGCAGTATTTT. V is TRBV7-9 and J is TRBJ2-3; the D gene could be TRBD1 or TRBD2 (5 bases each). Germline-derived CDR1 and CDR2 are SEHNR and FQNEAQ (reference sequence). The CDR3 covers 15 residues. Trimming cost V 5 bases and J 0 bases, with 12 bases left between them.

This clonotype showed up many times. The DNA for the CDR3 is TGTGCCAGCAGCCCGGGACAGGGGAACTACGAGCAGTACTTC. Its translation: CASSPGQGNYEQYF. The rearrangement joins TRBV5-6 to TRBJ2-7; 10 bases map to TRBD1. Germline values: CDR1 SGHDT, CDR2 YYEEEE. This CDR3 contains 14 residues. The V segment lost 4 bases and the J segment 3 bases; nucleotides outside the gene matches: 4.

CDR3 region: CASSHPVEGESSGNTIYF. The CDR3 DNA follows: TGTGCCAGCAGCCACCCGGTAGAGGGGGAGTCATCTGGAAACACCATATATTTT. The gene calls are TRBV7-6 and TRBJ1-3; a weak D match, TRBD1 (6 bases). Germline values: CDR1 SGHVS, CDR2 FNYEAQ. The CDR3 loop spans 18 amino acids. V dropped 5 bases and J dropped 1 base, with 21 bases sitting between them.

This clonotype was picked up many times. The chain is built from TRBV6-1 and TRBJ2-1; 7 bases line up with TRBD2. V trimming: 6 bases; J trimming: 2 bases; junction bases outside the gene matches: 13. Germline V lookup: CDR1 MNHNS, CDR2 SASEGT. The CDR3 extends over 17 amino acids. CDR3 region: CASRGIASGTTYNEQFF. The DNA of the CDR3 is TGTGCCAGCAGAGGAATTGCCAGCGGGACGACCTACAATGAGCAGTTCTTC.

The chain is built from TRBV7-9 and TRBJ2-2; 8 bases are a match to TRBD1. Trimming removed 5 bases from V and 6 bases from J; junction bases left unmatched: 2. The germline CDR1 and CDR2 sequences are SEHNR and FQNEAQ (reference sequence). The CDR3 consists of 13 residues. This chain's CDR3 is CASSRTGSGELFF. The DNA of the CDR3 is TGTGCCAGCAGCAGGACAGGGTCCGGGGAGCTGTTTTTT.